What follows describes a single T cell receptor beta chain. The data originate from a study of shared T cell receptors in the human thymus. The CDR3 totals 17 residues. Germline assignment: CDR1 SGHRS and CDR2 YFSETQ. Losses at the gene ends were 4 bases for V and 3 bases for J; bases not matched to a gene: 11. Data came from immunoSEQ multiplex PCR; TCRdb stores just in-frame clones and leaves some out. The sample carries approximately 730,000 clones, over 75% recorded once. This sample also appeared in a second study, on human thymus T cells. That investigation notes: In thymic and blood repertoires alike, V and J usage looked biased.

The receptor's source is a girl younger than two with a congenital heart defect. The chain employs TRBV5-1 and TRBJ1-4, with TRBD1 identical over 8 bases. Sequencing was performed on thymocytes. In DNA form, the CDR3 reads TGCGCCAGCAGCACCGGACAGGGTATGTGGCCTAATGAAAAACTGTTTTTT. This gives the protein CASSTGQGMWPNEKLFF.